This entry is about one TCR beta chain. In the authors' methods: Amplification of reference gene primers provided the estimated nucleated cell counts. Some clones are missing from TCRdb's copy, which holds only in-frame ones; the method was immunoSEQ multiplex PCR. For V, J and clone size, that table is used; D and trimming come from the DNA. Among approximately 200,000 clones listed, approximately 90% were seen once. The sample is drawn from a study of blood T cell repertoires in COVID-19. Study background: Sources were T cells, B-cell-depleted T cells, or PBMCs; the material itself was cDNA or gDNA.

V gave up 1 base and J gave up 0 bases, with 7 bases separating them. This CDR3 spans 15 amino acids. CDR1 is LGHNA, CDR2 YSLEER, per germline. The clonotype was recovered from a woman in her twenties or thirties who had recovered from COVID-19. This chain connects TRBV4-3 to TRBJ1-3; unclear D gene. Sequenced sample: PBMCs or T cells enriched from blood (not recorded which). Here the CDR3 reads CASSQVGDSGNTIYF. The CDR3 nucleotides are TGCGCCAGCAGCCAAGTCGGGGACTCTGGAAACACCATATATTTT.